This T cell receptor (beta chain) derives from a study of blood T cell repertoires in COVID-19. Study context: The origin of the acute and convalescent COVID-19 samples was the United States, Italy and Spain. T cells, B-cell-depleted T cells, or PBMCs provided the cDNA or gDNA that served as material.

Study members were between 18 and 89 years old and lived in 24 US regions. Study processing details: Amplifying reference gene primers gave estimates of nucleated cell counts. Sequencing was performed with immunoSEQ multiplex PCR; in TCRdb, only in-frame clones are kept and a portion is missing. That table gives V, J and clone size, and the DNA gave D and trimming. This sample yields about 350,000 clones, of which roughly 87% are seen a single time; approximately 0.93% belongs to the top ten. This clone was detected only once. Germline V gene data show CDR1 as MNHEY and CDR2 as SMNVEV (reference sequence). Trimming pared 6 bases from V and 7 bases from J, leaving 6 bases between. The CDR3 is made up of 10 amino acids.

The V gene is TRBV27, the J gene TRBJ1-2; no reliable D call. Sequencing was done on a sample of PBMCs or T cells enriched from blood (not recorded which). This sequence was found in a woman in her 30s who had recovered from COVID-19. This CDR3 reads CASSPSGYTF. The DNA of the CDR3 is TGTGCCAGCAGCCCCTCTGGCTACACCTTC.